This T cell receptor beta chain was documented in a study of blood T cell repertoires in COVID-19. The germline V gene encodes CDR1 MNHNY and CDR2 SVGAGI (reference sequence). V was pared by 2 bases and J by 0 bases, with 5 bases of the junction left unmatched. There are 16 residues in the CDR3. Assay: immunoSEQ multiplex PCR; the TCRdb copy retains only in-frame clones and omits some. The sample yields about 300,000 clones, approximately 88% seen once. Sequences were obtained from peripheral blood. The receptor was derived from a man aged 18 to 29 who had recovered from COVID-19. The V gene is TRBV6-6, the J gene TRBJ2-3; 7 bases align to TRBD2. As DNA, the CDR3 is TGTGCCAGCAGTTACGTTCTCGGGGGGAGCACAGATACGCAGTATTTT. Protein product: CASSYVLGGSTDTQYF.